A single T cell receptor beta chain is shown here with its context. This clonotype appeared many times. It lacks a known antigen. No per-base quality is available; no much larger clone lies one base away. The source of the sample is a study of lung T cells in sarcoidosis with Löfgren's syndrome (dated by TCRdb to 2016 to 2017). Study-level background: Sarcoidosis was characterized as a granulomatous disease that mainly affects the lungs and features an accumulation of CD4+ T cells in bronchoalveolar lavage fluid. The repertoire analyses were focused on Lofgren's syndrome patients. Here is what the overall study found, with its caveats: Recognition of a sarcoidosis-associated antigen was merely suggested, with the antigen itself still putative and unidentified. When alphabeta pairing was analyzed, TRAV12-1 tended to pair preferentially with TRBV2, and the resulting paired TCRs displayed CDR3 homology. CDR3 motifs in TRAV12-1 and TRBV2 were reported to be shared across several Lofgren's syndrome patients, which suggests public CD4+ TCR repertoires. TRAV12-1 and TRBV2 were reported as the most expanded V gene segments in Löfgren's syndrome patients compared with control subjects.

The instrument given in TCRdb is Illumina MiSeq. TCRdb applied fastp at Q25 and MiXCR to the public reads, then kept only in-frame beta chains. Rows are unified per CDR3 protein, each entry keeping the most common DNA and genes. For this sample the table gives 60,000 to 65,000 distinct CDR3 sequences, of which 21% were detected only once. About 2% of the sample is held by the ten biggest clonotypes. The germline V end is reduced by 4 bases and the J end by 2 bases; junction bases left unmatched: 3. The CDR3 contains 15 residues, cysteine and phenylalanine counted. Only the CDR3 DNA is retained, 45 bases long and in frame from the first base. CDR1 and CDR2 (MDHEN, SYDVKM) derive from the germline V gene.

Specimen: CD4+ T cells from PBMCs. In this chain, TRBV28 is recombined with TRBJ1-3; TRBD1 matches 9 bases in the middle. The TCR comes from a human donor with sarcoidosis (Löfgren's syndrome or another form), or a control subject (not recorded which). The nucleotide sequence reads as follows: TGTGCCAGCAGTTGGACAGGGGACCCTGGAAACACCATATATTTT. It specifies CASSWTGDPGNTIYF. With the portions outside the CDR3 filled from the reference TRBV28 and TRBJ1-3 genes, the complete variable region becomes DVKVTQSSRYLVKRTGEKVFLECVQDMDHENMFWYRQDPGLGLRLIYFSYDVKMKEKGDIPEGYSVSREKKERFSLILESASTNQTSMYLCASSWTGDPGNTIYFGEGSWLTVV.